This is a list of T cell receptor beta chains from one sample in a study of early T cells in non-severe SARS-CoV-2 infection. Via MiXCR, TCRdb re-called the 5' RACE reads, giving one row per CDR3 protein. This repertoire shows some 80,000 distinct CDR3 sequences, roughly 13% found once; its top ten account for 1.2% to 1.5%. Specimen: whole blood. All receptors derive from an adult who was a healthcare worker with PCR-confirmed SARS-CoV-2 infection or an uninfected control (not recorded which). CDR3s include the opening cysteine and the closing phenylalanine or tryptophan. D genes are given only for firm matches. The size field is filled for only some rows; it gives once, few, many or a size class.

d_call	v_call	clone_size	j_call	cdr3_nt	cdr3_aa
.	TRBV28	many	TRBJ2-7	TGTGCCAGCAGTTTGGGGGTCGGCGAGCAGTACTTC	CASSLGVGEQYF
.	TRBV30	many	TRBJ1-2	TGTGCCTGGAGTGTCCGGGGGGCTTTCTATGGCTACACCTTC	CAWSVRGAFYGYTF
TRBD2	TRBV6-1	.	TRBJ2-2	TGTGCCAGCAGTGGAGCGGGACTAGAAGCCGGGGAGCTGTTTTTT	CASSGAGLEAGELFF
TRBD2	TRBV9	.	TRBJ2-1	TGTGCCAGCAGCGCTTCTAGCGGGGGGCCCCAGTTCTTC	CASSASSGGPQFF
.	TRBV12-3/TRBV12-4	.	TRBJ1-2	TGTGCCAGCAGTTTCCGACGGATCAACTATGGCTACACCTTC	CASSFRRINYGYTF
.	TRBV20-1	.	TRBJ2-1	TGCAGTGCTAGCGGGCGACTCGGGACACCTTACAATGAGCAGTTCTTC	CSASGRLGTPYNEQFF
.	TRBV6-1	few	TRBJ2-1	TGTGCCAGCAAGGGGTCGAGCTCCTACAATGAGCAGTTCTTC	CASKGSSSYNEQFF
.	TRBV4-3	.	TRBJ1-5	TGCGCCAGCAGCCAAGTTAGGGGATTTGGTCAGCCCCAGCATTTT	CASSQVRGFGQPQHF
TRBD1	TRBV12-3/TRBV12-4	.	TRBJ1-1	TGTGCCAGCAGTACCAAGGGACAGTCCTACACTGAAGCTTTCTTT	CASSTKGQSYTEAFF
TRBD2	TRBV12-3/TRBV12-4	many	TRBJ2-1	TGTGCCAGCAGTAAACCCCTAGCGGGGGCCTACAATGAGCAGTTCTTC	CASSKPLAGAYNEQFF
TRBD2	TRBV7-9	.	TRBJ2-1	TGTGCCAGCAGCCGTAGCGGGGGGGCCGGGAATGAGCAGTTCTTC	CASSRSGGAGNEQFF
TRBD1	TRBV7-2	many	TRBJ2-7	TGTGCCAGCAGCTTCACTACAGGGGCGGGCGAGCAGTACTTC	CASSFTTGAGEQYF
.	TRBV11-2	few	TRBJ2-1	TGTGCCAGCAGCCGGGGCCCGGGGGCCCCTAGTGAGCAGTTCTTC	CASSRGPGAPSEQFF
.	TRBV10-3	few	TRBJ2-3	TGTGCCATCAGTGACCCGGACAGTGATACGCAGTATTTT	CAISDPDSDTQYF
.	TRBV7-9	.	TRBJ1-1	TGTGCCAGCAGACCAACGGGGGCTGAAGCTTTCTTT	CASRPTGAEAFF
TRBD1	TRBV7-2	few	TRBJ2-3	TGTGCCAGCAGCTTGATCACAGGGGCCAACACAGATACGCAGTATTTT	CASSLITGANTDTQYF
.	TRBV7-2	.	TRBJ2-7	TGTGCCAGCAGCTTAATCGACGAGCAGTACTTC	CASSLIDEQYF
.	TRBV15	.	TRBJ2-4	TGTGCCACCAGCCCGGAGGGGGGGCGTGGGGACATTCAGTACTTC	CATSPEGGRGDIQYF
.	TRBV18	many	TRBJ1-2	TGTGCCAGCTCAGCCCGGCCCCTGTATGGCTACACCTTC	CASSARPLYGYTF
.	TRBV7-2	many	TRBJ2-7	TGTGCCAGCAGTCCGAGCAGCTACGAGCAGTACTTC	CASSPSSYEQYF
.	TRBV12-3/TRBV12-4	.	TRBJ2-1	TGTGCCAGCAGCCGACAGGGCGGGGATGGTGAGCAGTTCTTC	CASSRQGGDGEQFF
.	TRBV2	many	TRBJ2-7	TGTGCCAGCAGCCGTAGGACTTTCACCTACGAGCAGTACTTC	CASSRRTFTYEQYF
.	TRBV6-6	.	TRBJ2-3	TGTGCCAGCAAAGAGGGCGGGCGCACAGATACGCAGTATTTT	CASKEGGRTDTQYF
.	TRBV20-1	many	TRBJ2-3	TGCAGTGCTAGTCCGAGGGGGGGCCGGGATACGCAGTATTTT	CSASPRGGRDTQYF
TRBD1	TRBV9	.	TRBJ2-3	TGTGCCAGCAGCGTAGCAGGGGGCGGCACAGATACGCAGTATTTT	CASSVAGGGTDTQYF
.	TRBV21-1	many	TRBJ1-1	TGTGCCAGCAGCAAACAATGGAAAGGGCTCCTCACTGAAGCTTTCTTT	CASSKQWKGLLTEAFF
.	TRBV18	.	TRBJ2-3	TGTGCCAGCTCACCTGTCGGCGGGGTAGGCACAGATACGCAGTATTTT	CASSPVGGVGTDTQYF
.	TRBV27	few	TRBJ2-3	TGTGCCAGCAAACGGACGGGCGGGTCAGATACGCAGTATTTT	CASKRTGGSDTQYF
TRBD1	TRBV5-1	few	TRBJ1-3	TGCGCCAGCAGCTCCAGGACGGGACAGATCAACGGAAACACCATATATTTT	CASSSRTGQINGNTIYF
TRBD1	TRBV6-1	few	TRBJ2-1	TGTGCCAGCAGCGGACAGGGGGGCTCCTACAATGAGCAGTTCTTC	CASSGQGGSYNEQFF
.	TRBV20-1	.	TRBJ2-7	TGCAGTGCGACGGCCGGACGGCGCCGGGCGGAGCAGTACTTC	CSATAGRRRAEQYF
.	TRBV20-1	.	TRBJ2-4	TGCAGTGCTAGAGTGGGTGAGACGGGCATTCAGTACTTC	CSARVGETGIQYF
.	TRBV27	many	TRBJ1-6	TGTGCCAGCAGTGTCCGGGACGGTAATTCACCCCTCCACTTT	CASSVRDGNSPLHF
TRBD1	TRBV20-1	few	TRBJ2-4	TGCAGTGCTTTACAGGGGGCTGGAAACATTCAGTACTTC	CSALQGAGNIQYF
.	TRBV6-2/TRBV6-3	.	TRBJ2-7	TGTGCCAGCAGTCCCCTTGCAACCTACGAGCAGTACTTC	CASSPLATYEQYF